This T cell receptor beta chain was documented in a study of Graves' ophthalmopathy and Graves' hyperthyroidism. This clonotype was found many times. Amplification from RNA transcripts yielded the TCR beta CDR3 regions. HTBI-primed first-round RT-PCR preceded second-round multiplex PCR. TCRdb ran MiXCR on the multiplex PCR reads and lists one entry per CDR3 protein. The table records fewer than 650,000 distinct CDR3 sequences, 20% to 25% of them present only once. V was clipped by 10 bases and J by 2 bases, with 11 bases between them. The CDR3 totals 12 residues. The chain is built from TRBV12-3 or TRBV12-4 and TRBJ1-2, with D hard to call. The receptor comes from a young woman with stable Graves' hyperthyroidism. Some clones in this sample may be carry-over from other donors' samples. Sequencing was done on a sample of peripheral blood. The CDR3 nucleotides are TGTGCCACCCCTGGAGGGAACTATGGCTACACCTTC. Its protein is CATPGGNYGYTF.